This T cell receptor beta chain was retrieved from a study of cytomegalovirus exposure and HLA in healthy donors. This CDR3 is 16 amino acids long. CDR1 is LNHDA and CDR2 is SQIVND in the germline V gene (reference sequence). Trimming removed 2 bases at V and 0 bases at J, with 11 bases between. The PCR made use of 60 Vbeta and 13 Jbeta primers. Using immunoSEQ multiplex PCR, the repertoire was profiled, and TCRdb retains in-frame clones only, with some absent. Of roughly 130,000 clones listed, 60% to 80% are singletons. Sampled while nominally healthy, donors likely had unrecorded immune exposures. Broader study findings: Indistinguishable V segments such as TRBV6-2 and TRBV6-3 were excluded. A highly shared variant cluster was judged a likely technical artifact. In vitro confirmation showed three CMV-associated chains to be CMV antigen specific.

As to this clone: Its antigen is unknown.

The clonotype comes from a man between 18 and 29 years old in good health and CMV-seronegative. Sequencing input: PBMCs. The chain carries TRBV19 and TRBJ1-5, with D perhaps TRBD1 (6 bases). The CDR3 here is CASSIRTGSSNQPQHF. The CDR3 DNA reads as TGTGCCAGTAGTATAAGAACAGGGAGTAGCAATCAGCCCCAGCATTTT. Supplemented by reference TRBV19 and TRBJ1-5, the full variable domain reads DGGITQSPKYLFRKEGQNVTLSCEQNLNHDAMYWYRQDPGQGLRLIYYSQIVNDFQKGDIAEGYSVSREKKESFPLTVTSAQKNPTAFYLCASSIRTGSSNQPQHFGDGTRLSIL.